Listed below are T cell receptor beta chains from one sample, sequenced in a study of T cell repertoires in cytomegalovirus infection. The antigens these receptors bind are not known. TCRdb re-analysed the reads in MiXCR, keeping a single row per CDR3 protein. Of some 350,000 distinct CDR3 sequences listed, about 35% were seen once; the top ten hold roughly 13%. This sample comprised cultured PBMCs, obtained from culture after CMV antigen stimulation. These receptors all come from a human donor in good health (CMV status not recorded). Some clones in this sample may be carry-over from other donors' samples. CDR3s include the opening cysteine and the closing phenylalanine or tryptophan. A D gene is named only where the DNA matches it firmly. Size tells how often a clone was seen (once, few, many) or the class of an expanded clone, and some rows leave it out.

J gene | V gene | D gene | clone size | CDR3 protein | CDR3 DNA
TRBJ2-1 | TRBV6-2/TRBV6-3 | - | few | CASSYRVGTVTLSHNEQFF | TGTGCCAGCAGTTATAGGGTAGGTACGGTGACGCTCTCCCACAATGAGCAGTTCTTC
TRBJ2-1 | TRBV7-9 | - | few | CASSTPPTGRSYNEQFF | TGTGCCAGCAGCACCCCCCCGACGGGGCGGTCCTACAATGAGCAGTTCTTC
TRBJ2-2 | TRBV5-1 | - | - | CASSLGDTPNTGELFF | TGCGCCAGCAGCTTGGGAGACACCCCAAACACCGGGGAGCTGTTTTTT
TRBJ1-2 | TRBV30 | TRBD1 | - | CAWRRTGGIYGYTF | TGTGCCTGGCGACGGACAGGGGGCATCTATGGCTACACCTTC
TRBJ2-5 | TRBV7-9 | TRBD2 | - | CASSLDIAELAETQYF | TGTGCCAGCAGCTTAGATATCGCGGAACTAGCGGAGACCCAGTACTTC
TRBJ1-4 | TRBV18 | TRBD1 | few | CASSPTGANEKLFF | TGTGCCAGCTCACCTACAGGGGCGAATGAAAAACTGTTTTTT
TRBJ2-1 | TRBV28 | - | - | CASSFRLVSLYEQFF | TGTGCCAGCAGTTTTAGACTAGTGTCTTTATATGAGCAGTTCTTC
TRBJ2-5 | TRBV20-1 | TRBD2 | - | CSARDGLAGLSAQYF | TGCAGTGCTAGAGACGGACTAGCGGGACTATCAGCCCAGTACTTC
TRBJ1-4 | TRBV6-6 | - | - | CASTKDEKLFF | TGTGCCAGCACTAAGGATGAAAAACTGTTTTTT
TRBJ1-2 | TRBV19 | - | few | CASSKGLGDGYTF | TGTGCCAGTAGTAAAGGTCTGGGTGATGGCTACACCTTC
TRBJ2-7 | TRBV4-2 | TRBD2 | - | CASSQEPSGSTYEQYF | TGTGCCAGCAGCCAAGAGCCTAGCGGGAGCACCTACGAGCAGTACTTC
TRBJ2-3 | TRBV9 | - | - | CASSVAGRDTQYF | TGTGCCAGCAGCGTAGCGGGAAGGGATACGCAGTATTTT
TRBJ1-2 | TRBV5-1 | - | - | CASSAGAQNGYTF | TGCGCCAGCAGCGCAGGGGCCCAGAATGGCTACACCTTC
TRBJ2-1 | TRBV7-2 | TRBD2 | many | CASSPGTSGNEQFF | TGTGCCAGCAGCCCCGGGACTAGCGGCAATGAGCAGTTCTTC
TRBJ2-1 | TRBV10-3 | TRBD2 | - | CAIRREGSNEQFF | TGTGCCATCCGGCGGGAGGGGTCAAATGAGCAGTTCTTC
TRBJ2-1 | TRBV6-5 | - | - | CASSSRWTPRSDEQFF | TGTGCCAGCAGCAGCCGGTGGACCCCCCGTTCGGATGAGCAGTTCTTC
TRBJ2-4 | TRBV12-3/TRBV12-4 | - | - | CASSYSTGVQYF | TGTGCCAGCAGTTACAGTACAGGAGTTCAGTACTTC
TRBJ1-1 | TRBV7-8 | - | - | CASSLFRGYEAFF | TGTGCCAGCAGCTTATTTCGGGGGTATGAAGCTTTCTTT
TRBJ1-5 | TRBV7-6 | - | - | CASSLASDTQHF | TGTGCCAGCAGCCTCGCATCGGATACGCAGCATTTT
TRBJ2-6 | TRBV28 | - | - | CATLSGANVLTF | TGTGCCACCCTCTCTGGGGCCAACGTCCTGACTTTC
TRBJ1-3 | TRBV20-1 | - | few | CSADDSSGNTIYF | TGCAGTGCCGACGACAGCTCTGGAAACACCATATATTTT
TRBJ2-7 | TRBV4-2 | TRBD2 | - | CASSTSGSYEQYF | TGTGCCAGCAGCACTAGCGGGAGCTACGAGCAGTACTTC
TRBJ2-5 | TRBV11-3 | - | - | CASSLHKGDQETQYF | TGTGCCAGCAGCCTACACAAGGGAGACCAAGAGACCCAGTACTTC
TRBJ1-2 | TRBV7-9 | TRBD1 | many | CASSTRTGYYGYTF | TGTGCCAGCAGCACCAGGACAGGTTATTATGGCTACACCTTC
TRBJ2-7 | TRBV19 | - | - | CASSTSGKIYEQYF | TGTGCCAGTAGTACCTCCGGGAAAATCTACGAGCAGTACTTC
TRBJ1-6 | TRBV6-2/TRBV6-3 | TRBD1 | - | CASNIPGTGGADSPLHF | TGTGCCAGCAATATCCCCGGGACAGGGGGCGCAGATTCACCCCTCCACTTT
TRBJ2-5 | TRBV12-3/TRBV12-4 | - | - | CASSLTPNGETQYF | TGTGCCAGCAGCCTCACTCCCAACGGGGAGACCCAGTACTTC
TRBJ2-7 | TRBV7-9 | - | few | CASSSTTVTYEQYF | TGTGCCAGCAGCTCCACGACGGTGACCTACGAGCAGTACTTC
TRBJ2-1 | TRBV6-8 | TRBD2 | - | CASSLLAGGRGDEQFF | TGTGCCAGCAGCCTACTAGCGGGAGGGCGAGGGGATGAGCAGTTCTTC
TRBJ2-2 | TRBV12-3/TRBV12-4 | - | - | CASSFRQASIGELFF | TGTGCCAGCAGTTTCAGACAGGCATCGATCGGGGAGCTGTTTTTT
TRBJ1-2 | TRBV4-1 | TRBD1 | - | CASSREAQGNYGYTF | TGCGCCAGCAGCCGCGAAGCACAGGGGAACTATGGCTACACCTTC
TRBJ1-1 | TRBV7-9 | TRBD1 | few | CASSPLAGGNTEAFF | TGTGCCAGCAGCCCCTTGGCAGGGGGGAACACTGAAGCTTTCTTT
TRBJ2-3 | TRBV5-4 | - | few | CASSLIGPTRDTQYF | TGTGCCAGTAGTCTGATTGGCCCGACGCGGGATACGCAGTATTTT
TRBJ2-2 | TRBV7-2 | - | - | CASSQFESGELFF | TGTGCCAGCTCCCAATTTGAGTCCGGGGAGCTGTTTTTT
TRBJ2-7 | TRBV10-3 | - | - | CAISESEDPERYF | TGTGCCATCAGTGAGTCGGAGGACCCGGAAAGATACTTC
TRBJ2-1 | TRBV20-1 | - | - | CSAKTTDNEQFF | TGCAGTGCTAAAACTACCGACAATGAGCAGTTCTTC
TRBJ2-5 | TRBV4-1 | TRBD1 | - | CASSQGGTGGEETQYF | TGTGCCAGCAGCCAAGGCGGGACAGGGGGCGAAGAGACCCAGTACTTC
TRBJ2-6 | TRBV6-1 | - | - | CASSGRQGRAGANVLTF | TGTGCCAGCAGTGGTCGTCAGGGTCGGGCTGGGGCCAACGTCCTGACTTTC
TRBJ1-2 | TRBV27 | TRBD1 | - | CASSFIGQGLNYGYTF | TGTGCCAGCAGTTTCATCGGACAGGGACTTAACTATGGCTACACCTTC
TRBJ2-3 | TRBV6-1 | TRBD2 | - | CASSYVRLAGFTDTQYF | TGTGCCAGCAGTTACGTTCGGCTAGCGGGATTCACAGATACGCAGTATTTT
TRBJ1-3 | TRBV9 | - | - | CASQRGDSGNTIYF | TGTGCCAGCCAACGGGGGGACTCTGGAAACACCATATATTTT
TRBJ2-1 | TRBV29-1 | TRBD2 | - | CSVRSGLAGDWQFF | TGCAGCGTTCGTTCCGGACTAGCGGGAGATTGGCAGTTCTTC
TRBJ2-3 | TRBV2 | - | - | CASSESGADTQYF | TGTGCCAGCAGTGAAAGTGGCGCAGATACGCAGTATTTT